This note documents a single T cell receptor (beta chain) sequence. The sample belongs to a study of blood T cell repertoires in COVID-19. At the level of the study: COVID-19 samples from acute and convalescent phases originated in the United States, Italy and Spain. T cells, B-cell-depleted T cells, or PBMCs provided the cDNA or gDNA that served as material.

Only in-frame clones appear in the TCRdb table, and some are missing; sequencing was by immunoSEQ multiplex PCR. The repertoire holds about 130,000 clones, with about 80% as singletons. The CDR3 runs to 14 residues. Per the germline V gene, CDR1 is KGHSH and CDR2 is LQKENI. With V trimmed by 6 bases and J by 7 bases, 11 bases remained unmatched. The genes are TRBV18 and TRBJ1-1, with TRBD1 matching over 7 bases. The clonotype comes from a man aged 50-60 years who had recovered from COVID-19. The sequencing input was PBMCs or T cells enriched from blood (not recorded which). Here the CDR3 reads CASSPGQGVSEAFF. CDR3 in DNA: TGTGCCAGCTCCCCTGGCCAGGGGGTCAGTGAAGCTTTCTTT.